This T cell receptor (beta chain) stems from a study of T cells in Graves' hyperthyroidism and ophthalmopathy. Study-level information: Specimen type is peripheral blood, collected at initial diagnosis prior to any treatment.

Details on this clonotype: A much more abundant neighbour one base away suggests this may be a read error.

It was uncontrolled infection, other autoimmune disease, pregnancy or lactation that excluded patients. Amplified regions were TCR beta CDR3 sequences from RNA transcripts. With the HTBI primer set, the TCR CDR3 went through a first round of RT-PCR. TCRdb reanalysed the multiplex PCR reads using MiXCR and keeps one entry per CDR3 protein. The table has approximately 260,000 distinct CDR3 sequences, 12% to 15% seen once. The CDR3 runs 15 residues. The V gene end was trimmed by 4 bases and the J gene end by 6 bases; junction bases not matched to a gene: 2. CDR1 is MNHEY, CDR2 SVGAGI, per germline. The clonotype was recovered from a woman between 50 and 59 years old with Graves' hyperthyroidism that later progressed to Graves' ophthalmopathy. The gene calls are TRBV6-5 and TRBJ2-2; 13 positions match TRBD2. Material: blood. The CDR3 spells CASSLLAGGSGELFF. The CDR3 DNA is TGTGCCAGCAGTTTACTAGCGGGAGGGTCCGGGGAGCTGTTTTTT.